This is a list of T cell receptor beta chains from one sample in a study of radiotherapy plus CTLA-4 blockade in lung cancer. Clones were read by immunoSEQ multiplex PCR, and TCRdb kept only the in-frame ones, dropping some. The sample lists over 100,000 clones, roughly 77% occurring once. This specimen was peripheral blood, taken from a patient treated with radiotherapy plus ipilimumab. The receptors were gathered from a human donor with non-small cell lung cancer that progressed on radiotherapy plus ipilimumab. Some clones in this sample may be carry-over from other donors' samples. The CDR3 runs from the conserved cysteine through the conserved F or W. The D gene is left open where the match is weak. Clone sizes are given selectively: once, few, many, or a class where the clone is expanded.

size: once; J: TRBJ1-1; D: -; V: TRBV28; CDR3: CASSLRDTRRAFF; DNA: TGTGCCAGCAGTTTACGGGACACCCGCCGGGCTTTCTTT
size: -; J: TRBJ1-2; D: -; V: TRBV6-5; CDR3: CASSSLAPHGYTF; DNA: TGTGCCAGCAGTTCCCTCGCGCCTCATGGCTACACCTTC
size: -; J: TRBJ1-1; D: -; V: TRBV29-1; CDR3: CSVEGRLNTEAFF; DNA: TGCAGCGTCGAGGGACGGTTGAACACTGAAGCTTTCTTT
size: few; J: TRBJ1-2; D: -; V: TRBV4-3; CDR3: CASSQEQASYGYTF; DNA: TGCGCCAGCAGCCAAGAACAAGCCTCCTATGGCTACACCTTC
size: -; J: TRBJ2-5; D: -; V: TRBV7-3; CDR3: CASSLGPQETQYF; DNA: TGTGCCAGCAGCTTAGGCCCCCAAGAGACCCAGTACTTC
size: -; J: TRBJ2-3; D: -; V: TRBV5-4; CDR3: CASSLEGPGLNTQYF; DNA: TGTGCCAGCAGCTTGGAGGGGCCTGGCCTGAATACGCAGTATTTT
size: -; J: TRBJ2-2; D: TRBD2; V: TRBV7-8; CDR3: CASSPRLAGGSGELFF; DNA: TGTGCCAGCAGCCCGCGACTAGCGGGGGGCTCCGGGGAGCTGTTTTTT
size: -; J: TRBJ1-1; D: -; V: TRBV27; CDR3: CASSVRNDPLRIEAFF; DNA: TGTGCCAGCAGTGTACGGAACGACCCCCTGCGTATTGAAGCTTTCTTT
size: -; J: TRBJ1-6; D: TRBD1; V: TRBV19; CDR3: CASSYPDRVNSPLHF; DNA: TGTGCCAGTAGTTACCCGGACAGGGTAAATTCACCCCTCCACTTT
size: -; J: TRBJ2-1; D: -; V: TRBV9; CDR3: CASSVAPNYNEQFF; DNA: TGTGCCAGCAGCGTAGCACCGAACTACAATGAGCAGTTCTTC